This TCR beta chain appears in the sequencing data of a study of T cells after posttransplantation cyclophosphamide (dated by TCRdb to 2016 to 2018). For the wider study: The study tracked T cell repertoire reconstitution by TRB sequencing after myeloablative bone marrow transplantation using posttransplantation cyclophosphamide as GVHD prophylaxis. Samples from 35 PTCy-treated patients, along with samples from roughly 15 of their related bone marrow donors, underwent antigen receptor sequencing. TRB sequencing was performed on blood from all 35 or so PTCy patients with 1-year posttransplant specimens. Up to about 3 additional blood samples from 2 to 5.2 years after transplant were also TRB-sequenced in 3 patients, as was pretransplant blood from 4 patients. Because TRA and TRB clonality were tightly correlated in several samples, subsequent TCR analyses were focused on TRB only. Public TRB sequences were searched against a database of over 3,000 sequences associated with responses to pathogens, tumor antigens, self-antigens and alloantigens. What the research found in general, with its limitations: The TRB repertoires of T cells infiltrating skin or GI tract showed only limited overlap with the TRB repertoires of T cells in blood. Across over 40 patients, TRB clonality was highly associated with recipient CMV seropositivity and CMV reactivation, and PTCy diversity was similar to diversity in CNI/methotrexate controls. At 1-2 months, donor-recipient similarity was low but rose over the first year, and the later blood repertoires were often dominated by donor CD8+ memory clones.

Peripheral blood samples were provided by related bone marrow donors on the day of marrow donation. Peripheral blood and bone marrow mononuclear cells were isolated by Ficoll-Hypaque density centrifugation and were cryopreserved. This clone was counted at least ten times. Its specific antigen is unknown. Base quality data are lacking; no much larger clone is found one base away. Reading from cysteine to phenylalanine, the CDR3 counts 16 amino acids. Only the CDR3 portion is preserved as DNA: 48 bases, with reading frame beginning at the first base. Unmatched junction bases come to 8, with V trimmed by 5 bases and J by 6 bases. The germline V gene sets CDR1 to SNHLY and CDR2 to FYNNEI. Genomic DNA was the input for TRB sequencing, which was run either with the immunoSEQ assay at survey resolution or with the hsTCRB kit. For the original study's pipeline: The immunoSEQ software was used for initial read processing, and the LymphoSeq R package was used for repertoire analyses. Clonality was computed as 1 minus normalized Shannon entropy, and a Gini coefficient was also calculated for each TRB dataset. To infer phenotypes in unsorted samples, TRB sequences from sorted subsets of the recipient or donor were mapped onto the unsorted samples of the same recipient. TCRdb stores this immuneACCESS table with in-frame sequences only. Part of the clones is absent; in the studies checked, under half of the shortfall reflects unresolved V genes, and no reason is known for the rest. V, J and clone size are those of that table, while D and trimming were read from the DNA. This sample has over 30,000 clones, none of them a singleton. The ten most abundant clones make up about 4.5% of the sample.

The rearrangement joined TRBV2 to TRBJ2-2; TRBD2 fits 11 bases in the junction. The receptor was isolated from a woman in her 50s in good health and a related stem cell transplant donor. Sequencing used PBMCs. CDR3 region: CASSLLAGVGAGELFF. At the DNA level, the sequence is TGTGCCAGCAGTCTACTAGCGGGGGTGGGGGCCGGGGAGCTGTTTTTT.